This T cell receptor beta chain comes out of a study of blood T cell repertoires in COVID-19. Study details: Spain, Italy and the United States supplied samples that represented acute and convalescent COVID-19.

Under the authors' procedure: From reference gene primer amplification, estimates of nucleated cell counts were derived. Using immunoSEQ multiplex PCR, the repertoire was profiled, and TCRdb retains in-frame clones only, with some absent. That table is the source of V, J and clone size, and D and trimming were worked out from the DNA. The table has about 320,000 clones, approximately 88% seen once. The germline gives CDR1 SGHTS, CDR2 YDEGEE. The CDR3 runs 16 residues. Germline trimming cut 4 bases from V and 1 base from J; bases unmatched to any gene: 3. Two negative PCRs, clearance, or symptom resolution were required of recovered Cohort 3 donors.

The TCR sequence derives from a man under 40 who had recovered from COVID-19. The sample comprised PBMCs or T cells enriched from blood (not recorded which). V is TRBV5-8 and J is TRBJ1-3; TRBD1 aligns across 12 bases. The CDR3 DNA is TGTGCCAGCAGCCCGGGACAGGGGGCATCTGGAAACACCATATATTTT. Encoded protein: CASSPGQGASGNTIYF. The complete variable domain, with remaining parts taken from reference TRBV5-8 and TRBJ1-3, reads EAGVTQSPTHLIKTRGQQATLRCSPISGHTSVYWYQQALGLGLQFLLWYDEGEERNRGNFPPRFSGRQFPNYSSELNVNALELEDSALYLCASSPGQGASGNTIYFGEGSWLTVV.